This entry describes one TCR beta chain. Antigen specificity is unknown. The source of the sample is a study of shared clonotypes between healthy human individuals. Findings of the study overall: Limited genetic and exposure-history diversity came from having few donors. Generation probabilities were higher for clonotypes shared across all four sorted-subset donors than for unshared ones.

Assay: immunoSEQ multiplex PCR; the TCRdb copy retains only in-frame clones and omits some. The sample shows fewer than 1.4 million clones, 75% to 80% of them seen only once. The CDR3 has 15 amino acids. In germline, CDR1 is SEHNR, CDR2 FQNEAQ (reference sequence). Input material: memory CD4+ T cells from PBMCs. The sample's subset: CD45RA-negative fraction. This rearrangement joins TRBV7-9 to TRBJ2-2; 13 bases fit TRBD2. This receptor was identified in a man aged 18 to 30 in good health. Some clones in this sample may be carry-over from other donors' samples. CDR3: CAERLAGGQTGELFF. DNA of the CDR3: TGTGCGGAGCGACTAGCGGGAGGCCAGACCGGGGAGCTGTTTTTT. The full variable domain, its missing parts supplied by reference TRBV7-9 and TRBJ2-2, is DTGVSQNPRHKITKRGQNVTFRCDPISEHNRLYWYRQTLGQGPEFLTYFQNEAQLEKSRLLSDRFSAERPKGSFSTLEIQRTEQGDSAMYLCAERLAGGQTGELFFGEGSRLTVL.